The 18 T cell receptor beta chains presented below share a single source sample, sequenced in a study of T cells in Graves' hyperthyroidism and ophthalmopathy. Amplified TCR beta CDR3 regions came from RNA transcripts. An initial round of RT-PCR targeting the TCR CDR3 relied on the HTBI primer set. TCRdb ran MiXCR on the multiplex PCR reads and lists one entry per CDR3 protein. The sample lists about 350,000 distinct CDR3 sequences; over 15% were seen once. The sequenced material came from blood. These receptors all come from a woman aged 40 to 50 with Graves' ophthalmopathy.

This clonotype was detected many times. The V call is TRBV11-2, the J call TRBJ2-5; D possibly matches TRBD1 or TRBD2 (5 bases each). The CDR3 runs to 17 residues. Germline V gene sequence: CDR1 SGHAT, CDR2 FQNNGV. The V end lost 4 bases, the J end lost 5 bases, and 23 bases lay between the germline ends. As DNA, the CDR3 is TGTGCCAGCAGCTCGGGGACGCGGGCTACCGCCGCGGAGACCCAGTACTTC. Translated: CASSSGTRATAAETQYF.

This clonotype showed up many times. This chain joins TRBV10-3 and TRBJ1-3; D gene unclear. Trimming removed 10 bases from V and 0 bases from J, with 10 bases in between. Germline V gives CDR1 ENHRY, CDR2 SYGVKD. This CDR3 spans 13 amino acids. The CDR3 DNA reads TGTGCCACCAATTGGGACTCTGGAAACACCATATATTTT. Its protein product is CATNWDSGNTIYF.

In this sample, this clonotype turned up many times. V is TRBV15 and J is TRBJ1-5; D ambiguous. CDR3 length: 16 amino acids. V was pared by 0 bases and J by 5 bases, with 14 bases between. Per germline, CDR1 LNHNV and CDR2 YYDKDF (reference sequence). Here the CDR3 DNA reads TGTGCCACCAGCAGAGATCGGGAGGGCGGTTATCAGCCCCAGCATTTT. This translates into CATSRDREGGYQPQHF.

This clonotype was observed at least ten times. The J gene is TRBJ1-2, the V gene TRBV12-3 or TRBV12-4, with unresolved D. CDR3 size: 13 residues. Trimming removed 5 bases from V and 6 bases from J, with 13 bases in between. CDR3 residues: CASSNLGLDGYTF. CDR3 nucleotides: TGTGCCAGCAGTAACTTGGGTCTGGATGGCTACACCTTC.

In its sample, this clonotype was seen many times. Germline is not matched at one junction end, which may reflect a read error. The chain couples TRBV6-5 to TRBJ1-1; D perhaps matches TRBD1 (6 bases). The CDR3 totals 13 residues. Germline assignment: CDR1 MNHEY and CDR2 SVGAGI. In nucleotides, the CDR3 is TGTGCCAGCACTTACAGGGAGGGATCGGGAGCTTTCTTT. It specifies CASTYREGSGAFF.

The table lists this clonotype with many counts. The rearrangement uses TRBV6-5 and TRBJ2-2; D is perhaps TRBD1 (5 bases). The CDR3 covers 16 residues. V dropped 1 base and J dropped 2 bases, with 11 bases sitting between them. Per germline, CDR1 MNHEY and CDR2 SVGAGI. The CDR3 sequence: CASSYWAGPNTGELFF. In DNA form, the CDR3 reads TGTGCCAGCAGTTACTGGGCAGGGCCTAACACCGGGGAGCTGTTTTTT.

Ten or more counts support this clonotype. A read error is possible here, since a much larger clone lies one base away. The genes are TRBV6-5 and TRBJ2-7; the D gene is possibly TRBD1 (5 bases). Between the trimmed V and J ends, which lost 2 bases and 0 bases, there was a span of 5 bases. The CDR3 contains 13 residues. Looked up from germline, CDR1 is MNHEY and CDR2 is SVGAGI. This CDR3 reads CASSYQGSYEQYF. For the CDR3, the DNA is TGTGCCAGCAGTTACCAGGGCTCCTACGAGCAGTACTTC.

This clonotype was found many times. The chain recombines TRBV7-2 with TRBJ2-4; D may be TRBD1 (5 bases). The V gene lost 0 bases and the J gene lost 0 bases, with 18 bases spanning the gap. This CDR3 is 19 amino acids long. Germline CDR1 reads SGHTA; CDR2 reads FQGNSA. The CDR3 here is CASSLAPRGAKLAKNIQYF. In DNA form, the CDR3 reads TGTGCCAGCAGCTTAGCCCCTAGGGGCGCGAAGCTAGCCAAAAACATTCAGTACTTC.

The V gene is TRBV11-2, the J gene TRBJ1-1; D gene ambiguous. V was cut by 0 bases and J by 5 bases, with 7 bases left in between. This CDR3 has 13 amino acids. Germline CDR1 and CDR2: SGHAT and FQNNGV. Written as DNA, the CDR3 is TGTGCCAGCAGCTTAGAGAGATGGACTGAAGCTTTCTTT. Protein sequence: CASSLERWTEAFF.

There are many counts of this clonotype. This chain uses TRBV12-3 or TRBV12-4 with TRBJ1-5; 10 bases fit TRBD1. The V gene end was trimmed by 2 bases and the J gene end by 10 bases; junction bases not matched to a gene: 8. The CDR3 spans 15 residues. The CDR3 coding sequence is TGTGCCAGCAGTTTAACGACAGGGGGCCGAAATCCCCAGCATTTT. It translates to CASSLTTGGRNPQHF.

The sample holds many counts of this clonotype. The chain has TRBV28 and TRBJ1-1; D gene unclear. This CDR3 has 12 amino acids. Trimming shortened V by 6 bases and J by 5 bases, and 10 bases separated the two germline ends. Germline values: CDR1 MDHEN, CDR2 SYDVKM. Here the CDR3 reads CASRIPTTEAFF. CDR3 in DNA: TGTGCCAGCAGAATTCCAACAACTGAAGCTTTCTTT.

The chain carries TRBV6-1 and TRBJ2-7, with D maybe TRBD2 (5 bases). CDR3 length: 17 residues. Looked up from germline, CDR1 is MNHNS and CDR2 is SASEGT. Trimming took 0 bases from V and 3 from J, leaving 18 bases between them. The CDR3 protein is CASSEAPWAGEGYEQYF. In DNA, the CDR3 is TGTGCCAGCAGTGAAGCGCCGTGGGCCGGGGAAGGCTACGAGCAGTACTTC.

The chain couples TRBV28 to TRBJ1-6; D is unresolved. CDR1 and CDR2 from the germline V gene are MDHEN and SYDVKM. V was pared by 6 bases and J by 0 bases, with 9 bases between. The CDR3 sequence is 15 residues long. The CDR3 region has the DNA TGTGCCAGCAGGGCTAAGAGCTCCTATAATTCACCCCTCCACTTT. Translation gives CASRAKSSYNSPLHF.

This clonotype was observed many times. The J gene is TRBJ1-5, the V gene TRBV30; D perhaps matches TRBD1 (5 bases). The CDR3 is 14 amino acids. V was shortened by 3 bases and J by 0 bases, with 9 bases between the two germline ends. Per germline, CDR1 GTSNPN and CDR2 SVGIG (reference sequence). CDR3 in amino acids: CAWRGGTSNQPQHF. The CDR3 DNA reads TGTGCCTGGAGAGGAGGGACTAGCAATCAGCCCCAGCATTTT.

This clonotype was recorded many times. The chain joins TRBV7-3 to TRBJ2-7; 7 bases match TRBD2. Germline trimming cut 11 bases from V and 2 bases from J; bases unmatched to any gene: 9. CDR3 length: 13 residues. Germline-derived CDR1 and CDR2 are SGHTA and FQGTGA. In DNA form, the CDR3 reads TGTGCCTGCTGCTGGGGGGGAACCTACGAGCAGTACTTC. Encoded protein: CACCWGGTYEQYF.

A remark on this clonotype: The junction differs from germline at one of its ends, possibly a read error. The gene calls are TRBV6-1 and TRBJ2-5; D is undetermined. The germline gives CDR1 MNHNS, CDR2 SASEGT. The CDR3 spans 14 residues. The CDR3 region has the DNA TGTGCCAGCAGTGAAGGAGGCAGACAAGAGACTCAGTACTTC. Protein product: CASSEGGRQETQYF.

In its sample, this clonotype was seen once. The rearrangement uses TRBV6-2 or TRBV6-3 and TRBJ1-2, with D possibly being TRBD1 (5 bases). Germline CDR1 reads MNHEY; CDR2 reads SVGEGT. The CDR3 consists of 13 residues. V lost 6 bases to trimming and J lost 7 bases, with 15 bases between them. The CDR3 DNA reads TGTGCCAGCAGCTATGGGACGGCTATTGGCTACACCTTC. Translated, it gives CASSYGTAIGYTF.

This clonotype was detected many times. For the CDR3, the DNA is TGTGCCAGCAGCCTAAGGGGGCGGGGGGGAAAAGAGACCCAGTACTTC. It codes for CASSLRGRGGKETQYF. The genes are TRBV6-2 or TRBV6-3 and TRBJ2-5; TRBD2 matches at 9 bases. CDR3 length equals 16 residues. The germline V gene has CDR1 MNHEY and CDR2 SVGEGT. V dropped 6 bases and J dropped 3; count of bases not matched to a gene: 11.